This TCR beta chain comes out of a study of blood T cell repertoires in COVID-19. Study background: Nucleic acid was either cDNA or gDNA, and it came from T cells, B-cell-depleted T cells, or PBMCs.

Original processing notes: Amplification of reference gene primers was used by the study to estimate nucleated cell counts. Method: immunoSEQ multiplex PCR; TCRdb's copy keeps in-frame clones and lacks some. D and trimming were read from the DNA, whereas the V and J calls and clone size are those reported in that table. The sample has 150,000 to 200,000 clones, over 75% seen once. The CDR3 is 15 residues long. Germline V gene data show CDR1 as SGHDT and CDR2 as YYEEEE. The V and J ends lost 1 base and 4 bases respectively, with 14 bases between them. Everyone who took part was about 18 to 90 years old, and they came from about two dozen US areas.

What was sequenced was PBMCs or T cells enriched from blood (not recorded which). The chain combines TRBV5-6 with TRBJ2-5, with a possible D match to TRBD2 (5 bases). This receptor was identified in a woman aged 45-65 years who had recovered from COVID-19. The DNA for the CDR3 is TGTGCCAGCAGCTTGCGGCGGGTTGTAGGAGAGACCCAGTACTTC. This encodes CASSLRRVVGETQYF.